Below, one T cell receptor beta chain is given with its context. V was clipped by 3 bases and J by 6 bases; unmatched bases: 10. CDR1 is LNHNV, CDR2 YYDKDF, per germline (reference sequence). CDR3 length: 17 residues. The data are from a study of cytomegalovirus exposure and HLA in healthy donors. This PCR relied on a set of 60 Vbeta primers and 13 Jbeta primers. Assay: immunoSEQ multiplex PCR; the TCRdb copy retains only in-frame clones and omits some. The table lists some 130,000 clones, over 70% of them singletons. Sequenced material: PBMCs. The source of this sequence is a man aged 30 to 39 in good health and CMV-seronegative. The chain recombines TRBV15 with TRBJ1-5; TRBD1 matches 11 bases. In DNA, the CDR3 is TGTGCCACCAGCAGGAGACTCGGGACAGGGGGTAGTCAGCCCCAGCATTTT. This gives the protein CATSRRLGTGGSQPQHF.